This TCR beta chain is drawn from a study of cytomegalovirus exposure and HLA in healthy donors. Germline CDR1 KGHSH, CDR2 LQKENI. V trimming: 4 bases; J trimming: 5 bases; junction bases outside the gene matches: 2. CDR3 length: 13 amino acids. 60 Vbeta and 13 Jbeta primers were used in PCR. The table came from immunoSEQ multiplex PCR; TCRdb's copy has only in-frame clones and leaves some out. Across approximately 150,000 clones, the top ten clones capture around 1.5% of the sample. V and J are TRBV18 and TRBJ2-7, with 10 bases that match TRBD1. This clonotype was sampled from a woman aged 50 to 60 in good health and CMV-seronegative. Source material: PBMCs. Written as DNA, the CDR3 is TGTGCCAGCTCACTGACAGGGGGCGACGAGCAGTACTTC. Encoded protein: CASSLTGGDEQYF.